This TCR beta chain is from a study of blood T cell repertoires in COVID-19. Symptom resolution, clearance, or two negative PCRs marked the recovered donors of Cohort 3. V was cut by 7 bases and J by 5 bases, with 20 bases left in between. CDR3 length: 15 residues. The germline V gene has CDR1 SGHVS and CDR2 FQNEAQ. The assay was immunoSEQ multiplex PCR, and TCRdb's table has in-frame clones only and misses some. This table has 400,000 or so clones, roughly nine tenths appearing once. The V and J genes are TRBV7-8 and TRBJ2-5; tentative D call: TRBD1 (7 bases). Sequencing was done on a sample of PBMCs or T cells enriched from blood (not recorded which). The TCR originated in a man aged 25 to 40 who had recovered from COVID-19. Here the CDR3 reads CASTQGGWRGETQYF. CDR3 DNA sequence: TGTGCCAGCACCCAAGGGGGCTGGAGGGGTGAGACCCAGTACTTC.